The 15 T cell receptor beta chains below were found in one sample sequenced in a study of blood T cell repertoires in COVID-19. Data came from immunoSEQ multiplex PCR; TCRdb stores just in-frame clones and leaves some out. The sample lists 200,000 to 250,000 clones, over 70% seen once, with roughly 6% in the top ten. The sequenced sample was peripheral blood. The receptors were sampled from a woman in her 70s with acute or convalescent COVID-19.

CDR3 DNA: TGTGCCAGCAGCAAAGGGGTGGGCGAACCCTCCTACGAGCAGTACTTC. This codes for CASSKGVGEPSYEQYF. V is TRBV9 and J is TRBJ2-7, with D maybe TRBD1 (5 bases). Trimming took 4 bases from V and 0 from J, leaving 17 bases between them. Germline V gene data show CDR1 as SGDLS and CDR2 as YYNGEE. The CDR3 is 16 residues long. Combining the CDR3 with reference TRBV9 and TRBJ2-7 gives the whole variable domain DSGVTQTPKHLITATGQRVTLRCSPRSGDLSVYWYQQSLDQGLQFLIQYYNGEERAKGNILERFSAQQFPDLHSELNLSSLELGDSALYFCASSKGVGEPSYEQYFGPGTRLTVT.

This clone was counted ten times or more. The rearrangement links TRBV6-2 or TRBV6-3 to TRBJ2-1; 9 nucleotides align to TRBD2. This CDR3 is built from 16 residues. Germline V gene data show CDR1 as MNHEY and CDR2 as SVGEGT. V trimming: 4 bases; J trimming: 3 bases; junction bases outside the gene matches: 7. The CDR3: CASSFTGLANYNEQFF. The CDR3 region has the DNA TGTGCCAGCAGTTTTACCGGACTAGCGAACTACAATGAGCAGTTCTTC.

The chain uses TRBV6-1 and TRBJ1-5; TRBD1 matches 9 bases. The CDR3 loop spans 16 amino acids. V dropped 2 bases and J dropped 0; count of bases not matched to a gene: 2. Germline lookup yields CDR1 MNHNS and CDR2 SASEGT. CDR3 in DNA: TGTGCCAGCAGTGAACCGGGACAGGGTAGCAATCAGCCCCAGCATTTT. Its translation is CASSEPGQGSNQPQHF.

This rearrangement joins TRBV29-1 to TRBJ1-4, with D possibly being TRBD1 (5 bases). V was cut by 7 bases and J by 8 bases, with 20 bases left in between. The CDR3 loop spans 14 amino acids. Looked up from germline, CDR1 is SQVTM and CDR2 is ANQGSEA. The CDR3: CSANPGREGEKLFF. The CDR3 nucleotides read TGCAGCGCCAACCCTGGGAGGGAGGGGGAAAAACTGTTTTTT.

The chain uses TRBV19 and TRBJ2-7, with D perhaps TRBD1 (6 bases). V dropped 4 bases and J dropped 3 bases, with 16 bases sitting between them. The CDR3 has 15 residues. Germline V gives CDR1 LNHDA, CDR2 SQIVND (reference sequence). The CDR3 region has the DNA TGTGCCAGTAGTAGCCCTGGGCAGGGGAACTACGAGCAGTACTTC. Its protein is CASSSPGQGNYEQYF.

The chain links TRBV11-2 to TRBJ2-1; 10 bases are a match to TRBD2. The CDR3 totals 15 residues. Germline V gene data show CDR1 as SGHAT and CDR2 as FQNNGV. The V segment lost 5 bases and the J segment 6 bases; nucleotides outside the gene matches: 7. Here the CDR3 reads CASSPTSGLSNEQFF. In DNA form, the CDR3 reads TGTGCCAGCAGCCCGACTAGCGGGCTCTCCAATGAGCAGTTCTTC.

This chain uses TRBV5-1 with TRBJ2-7; 15 bases line up with TRBD2. CDR1 is SGHRS, CDR2 YFSETQ, per germline. CDR3 length: 19 amino acids. Losses at the gene ends were 3 bases for V and 1 base for J; bases not matched to a gene: 11. Written as DNA, the CDR3 is TGCGCCAGCAGCTCCTCGGCCCAGGGACTAGCGGGAGGTTCCTACGAGCAGTACTTC. Translating it yields CASSSSAQGLAGGSYEQYF.

This clone was seen only a few times. The chain uses TRBV6-5 and TRBJ2-1, with 9 bases matching TRBD2. CDR3 size: 15 residues. CDR1 is MNHEY and CDR2 is SVGAGI in the germline V gene. V shed 6 bases, J shed 3 bases, and the junction held 6 bases outside the gene matches. CDR3: CASSVTSGLYNEQFF. CDR3 bases: TGTGCCAGCAGCGTTACTAGCGGGCTCTACAATGAGCAGTTCTTC.

This chain connects TRBV2 to TRBJ2-5; 8 nucleotides match TRBD2. The ends lost 6 bases at V and 5 bases at J; junction bases unmatched: 5. The CDR3 length is 13 residues. The germline V gene encodes CDR1 SNHLY and CDR2 FYNNEI. The CDR3 coding sequence is TGTGCCAGCAGATGGACTAGCCGTGAGACCCAGTACTTC. It translates to CASRWTSRETQYF. Full variable domain (outside the CDR3, taken from reference TRBV2 and TRBJ2-5): EPEVTQTPSHQVTQMGQEVILRCVPISNHLYFYWYRQILGQKVEFLVSFYNNEISEKSEIFDDQFSVERPDGSNFTLKIRSTKLEDSAMYFCASRWTSRETQYFGPGTRLLVL.

The chain recombines TRBV27 with TRBJ2-7, with D uncertain. The CDR3 sequence is 11 residues long. V was cut by 5 bases and J by 2 bases, with 4 bases left in between. Germline loops: CDR1 MNHEY, CDR2 SMNVEV (reference sequence). In nucleotides, the CDR3 is TGTGCCAGCAGTCCTCCCTACGAGCAGTACTTC. Translation: CASSPPYEQYF.

This chain uses TRBV10-3 with TRBJ2-7, with D possibly matching TRBD1 (6 bases). Per germline, CDR1 ENHRY and CDR2 SYGVKD. Trimming cost V 10 bases and J 6 bases, with 16 bases left between them. The CDR3 is 12 amino acids. The CDR3, as DNA: TGTGCCACAGGACAGCTTGGGTCCGAGCAGTACTTC. Its translation: CATGQLGSEQYF.

Here the CDR3 reads CASSLPDRGATEAFF. CDR3 in DNA: TGTGCCAGCAGTCTCCCGGACAGGGGGGCCACTGAAGCTTTCTTT. The chain links TRBV28 to TRBJ1-1; 10 bases align to TRBD1. The CDR3 spans 15 residues. Trimming removed 5 bases from V and 4 bases from J; junction bases left unmatched: 7. CDR1 MDHEN and CDR2 SYDVKM come from the germline V gene.

The gene calls are TRBV3-1 (or the pseudogene TRBV3-2) and TRBJ2-7, with D possibly matching TRBD1 (5 bases). Deletions cut 3 bases from V and 2 bases from J, with 17 bases between. CDR1 is LGHDT and CDR2 is YNNKEL in the germline V gene (reference sequence). The CDR3 has 16 residues. The CDR3 region has the DNA TGTGCCAGCAGCCAGGAGCCTTGGACACCTACCTACGAGCAGTACTTC. This codes for CASSQEPWTPTYEQYF.

The gene calls are TRBV6-1 and TRBJ2-2; 8 bases are shared with TRBD2. CDR3 length equals 18 residues. J was trimmed by 0 bases and V by 2 bases; bases with no gene match: 8. CDR1 is MNHNS and CDR2 is SASEGT in the germline V gene. The CDR3 spells CASSEFLAGTTNTGELFF. CDR3 in DNA: TGTGCCAGCAGTGAATTCCTAGCGGGTACGACGAACACCGGGGAGCTGTTTTTT.

This clone was found once. V and J are TRBV6-6 and TRBJ1-3; D is unresolved. Germline V gene lookup returns CDR1 MNHNY and CDR2 SVGAGI (reference sequence). The ends were cut back, 0 bases at V and 3 bases at J, with 9 bases in the middle. The CDR3 is 15 amino acids. The CDR3 DNA is TGTGCCAGCAGTTACTCTGGAGAGATTGGAAACACCATATATTTT. Translation gives CASSYSGEIGNTIYF.